The 23 T cell receptor beta chains below were found in one sample sequenced in a study of T-cell reconstitution after alpha-beta-depleted transplantation in children. Preparing the TCRbeta library involved the use of unique molecular identifiers. TCRdb re-analysed the PCR reads in MiXCR, keeping a single row per CDR3 protein. The sample lists roughly 100,000 distinct CDR3 sequences, about 6% occurring once. The source was PBMCs, mostly from graft donor cells, collected 60 days after TCRalphabeta/CD19-depleted stem cell transplant. These receptors all stem from a female patient aged 2 to 10 who had a stem cell transplant for Fanconi anemia, so the T cells may come from the graft donor.

This clonotype showed up many times. The chain is built from TRBV5-1 and TRBJ2-2; TRBD2 matches at 7 bases. Germline V gene lookup returns CDR1 SGHRS and CDR2 YFSETQ. With V trimmed by 1 base and J by 1 base, 1 base remained unmatched. This CDR3 is built from 15 residues. CDR3 sequence: CASSLQRENTGELFF. The CDR3 DNA reads TGCGCCAGCAGCTTGCAGCGGGAGAACACCGGGGAGCTGTTTTTT.

The J gene is TRBJ1-2, the V gene TRBV12-3 or TRBV12-4, with no clear D. The CDR3 extends over 15 amino acids. With 3 bases removed from V and 8 bases from J, the gap between germline ends came to 19 bases. CDR3 residues: CASSFGGLNLWGYTF. In nucleotides, the CDR3 is TGTGCCAGCAGTTTTGGTGGGCTGAACCTATGGGGCTACACCTTC.

This clonotype was counted only a few times. The CDR3 nucleotides are TGTGCCAGCAGCCCAGGCGGGGGACTAGCGGGGGGGCACTTTTACGAGCAGTACTTC. Translation: CASSPGGGLAGGHFYEQYF. This chain links TRBV7-6 with TRBJ2-7; TRBD2 agrees at 16 bases. Trimming cost V 5 bases and J 4 bases; bases outside gene matches: 14. The CDR3 extends over 19 amino acids. CDR1 SGHVS and CDR2 FNYEAQ come from the germline V gene.

Note on this clonotype: The CDR3 does not end in the conserved phenylalanine or tryptophan, so this is likely a read error. The rearrangement joins TRBV27 to TRBJ2-1; 10 nucleotides align to TRBD1. With 2 bases clipped from V and 4 bases from J, the junction kept 2 bases outside the gene matches. The CDR3 spans 15 residues. Germline V gene data show CDR1 as MNHEY and CDR2 as SMNVEV (reference sequence). The CDR3 region is CASSLRGQGYNEQFS. The CDR3 bases are TGTGCCAGCAGTTTAAGGGGACAGGGGTACAATGAGCAGTTCTCC.

This clonotype has ten or more counts. V usage is TRBV7-2 and J usage is TRBJ2-1; 9 bases are shared with TRBD2. Germline V CDR1 and CDR2: SGHTA, FQGNSA. This CDR3 comprises 14 residues. With 3 bases clipped from V and 9 bases from J, the junction kept 6 bases outside the gene matches. Here the CDR3 DNA reads TGTGCCAGCAGCTTCAAAGCGGGAGGTTTTGAGCAGTTCTTC. Translation gives CASSFKAGGFEQFF.

This clonotype was counted between two and nine times. V is TRBV30 and J is TRBJ2-1, with a weak D call TRBD2 (6 bases). The V end lost 0 bases, the J end lost 5 bases, and 8 bases lay between the germline ends. CDR3 size: 13 residues. The germline V gene has CDR1 GTSNPN and CDR2 SVGIG (reference sequence). CDR3 loop: CAWSVGLNNEQFF. The CDR3 DNA is TGTGCCTGGAGTGTAGGACTAAACAATGAGCAGTTCTTC.

The J gene is TRBJ2-5, the V gene TRBV7-9; tentatively, D is TRBD1 (6 bases). The CDR3 has 16 residues. Per germline, CDR1 SEHNR and CDR2 FQNEAQ (reference sequence). Trimming stripped 3 bases from V and 6 bases from J, with 20 bases between. In nucleotides, the CDR3 is TGTGCCAGCAGCTTCTCGGACAGAGGTGTAGGTCAGACCCAGTACTTC. Its translation is CASSFSDRGVGQTQYF. The full variable domain, in which reference TRBV7-9 and TRBJ2-5 provide the parts outside the CDR3, is DTGVSQNPRHKITKRGQNVTFRCDPISEHNRLYWYRQTLGQGPEFLTYFQNEAQLEKSRLLSDRFSAERPKGSFSTLEIQRTEQGDSAMYLCASSFSDRGVGQTQYFGPGTRLLVL.

This clonotype was picked up many times. The chain employs TRBV20-1 and TRBJ2-1; perhaps TRBD2 as D (6 bases). There are 15 residues in the CDR3. The V end was cut by 5 bases, the J end by 4 bases, with 18 bases between. Germline CDR1 is DFQATT and CDR2 is SNEGSKA (reference sequence). CDR3 nucleotide sequence: TGCAGTGCTCGGACGGGAGTTAATCGGTACAATGAGCAGTTCTTC. It translates to CSARTGVNRYNEQFF.

This clonotype has a count of ten or more. The chain links TRBV4-1 to TRBJ2-7; 8 positions agree with TRBD1. The length of the CDR3 is 15 residues. The ends lost 1 base at V and 2 bases at J; junction bases unmatched: 4. CDR1 and CDR2 (germline): MGHRA, YSYEKL. The CDR3 sequence: CASSQGDRRTYEQYF. CDR3 nucleotide sequence: TGCGCCAGCAGCCAAGGGGACAGGAGAACCTACGAGCAGTACTTC.

This clonotype was found a few times. V gene TRBV7-3 combines with J gene TRBJ2-1; D is perhaps TRBD1 or TRBD2 (6 bases each). Germline assignment: CDR1 SGHTA and CDR2 FQGTGA. Trimming removed 5 bases from V and 9 bases from J, with 14 bases in between. The CDR3 loop spans 13 amino acids. The CDR3 here is CASSPSSGAEQFF. Here the CDR3 DNA reads TGTGCCAGCAGCCCTTCCTCGGGGGCTGAGCAGTTCTTC.

CDR3 in DNA: TGTGCCAGCAGCTTCGCCTCAACCGATTCACCCCTCCACTTT. This sequence encodes CASSFASTDSPLHF. The V and J genes are TRBV7-8 and TRBJ1-6; D ambiguous. Germline CDR1 is SGHVS and CDR2 is FQNEAQ. V was trimmed by 3 bases and J by 8 bases, leaving 11 bases between them. This CDR3 region has 14 residues.

This clonotype was seen repeatedly, ten times or more. The chain carries TRBV3-1 and TRBJ2-1; D not resolved. CDR3 length: 17 residues. CDR1 is LGHDT and CDR2 is YNNKEL in the germline V gene (reference sequence). V was clipped by 2 bases and J by 8 bases, with 22 bases between them. The CDR3, as DNA: TGTGCCAGCAGCCAACTATATCGGGCTTACCAAGGCGATGAGCAGTTCTTC. Translation: CASSQLYRAYQGDEQFF.

In this sample, this clonotype turned up many times. The chain carries TRBV20-1 and TRBJ2-1, with 8 bases fitting TRBD2. CDR1 DFQATT and CDR2 SNEGSKA come from the germline V gene (reference sequence). The CDR3 loop spans 14 amino acids. The trim removed 5 bases at V and 7 bases at J, leaving 10 bases unmatched. In nucleotides, the CDR3 is TGCAGTGCTGGAACTAGCGGCCTTGGGAATGAGCAGTTCTTC. It specifies CSAGTSGLGNEQFF.

Ten or more counts support this clonotype. The V and J genes are TRBV10-3 and TRBJ2-7, with D possibly being TRBD1 (6 bases). This CDR3 comprises 14 residues. Germline lookup yields CDR1 ENHRY and CDR2 SYGVKD. Trimming left V 0 bases short and J 3 bases short, with 9 bases between. CDR3 in amino acids: CAISESSRGYEQYF. In DNA form, the CDR3 reads TGTGCCATCAGTGAGTCTTCCAGGGGCTACGAGCAGTACTTC.

Many counts were recorded for this clonotype. This chain uses TRBV20-1 with TRBJ2-5; 11 bases match TRBD2. With V trimmed by 4 bases and J by 1 base, 2 bases remained unmatched. The CDR3 loop spans 14 amino acids. Germline assignment: CDR1 DFQATT and CDR2 SNEGSKA (reference sequence). DNA of the CDR3: TGCAGTGCTATGGGGACTAGCGGCCAAGAGACCCAGTACTTC. Its protein is CSAMGTSGQETQYF.

This clonotype was recorded many times. Here the CDR3 reads CASSPWDNEQFF. The CDR3 DNA sequence: TGTGCCAGCTCACCATGGGACAATGAGCAGTTCTTC. The genes are TRBV18 and TRBJ2-1; D gene unclear. The length of the CDR3 is 12 residues. Germline V gene lookup returns CDR1 KGHSH and CDR2 LQKENI. V gave up 2 bases and J gave up 5 bases, with 4 bases separating them.

The CDR3 protein is CASSGDRGLYTF. The DNA for the CDR3 is TGTGCCAGCAGTGGGGACAGGGGGCTCTACACCTTC. This chain joins TRBV2 and TRBJ1-2; 12 bases line up with TRBD1. The CDR3 is made up of 12 amino acids. Per the germline V gene, CDR1 is SNHLY and CDR2 is FYNNEI. V lost 4 bases, J lost 10 bases, and 1 base stayed unmatched.

In its sample, this clonotype was seen many times. This chain uses TRBV5-1 with TRBJ2-1, with 9 bases matching TRBD1. V lost 5 bases and J lost 8; bases outside the gene matches: 5. This CDR3 is 13 amino acids long. CDR1 and CDR2 (germline): SGHRS, YFSETQ. The CDR3 sequence: CASSRDRADEQFF. CDR3 nucleotide sequence: TGCGCCAGCAGTCGGGACAGGGCGGATGAGCAGTTCTTC.

This clonotype was recorded at least ten times. This chain links TRBV24-1 with TRBJ2-1, with a tentative D call TRBD1 (6 bases). V gave up 4 bases and J gave up 3 bases, with 9 bases separating them. Germline-derived CDR1 and CDR2 are KGHDR and SFDVKD. The CDR3 spans 14 residues. The CDR3 DNA reads as TGTGCCACCAGTGACCCGACAGGCTACAATGAGCAGTTCTTC. This codes for CATSDPTGYNEQFF.

This clonotype showed up just a few times. V usage is TRBV7-9 and J usage is TRBJ2-7, with 8 bases fitting TRBD1. CDR1 is SEHNR, CDR2 FQNEAQ, per germline (reference sequence). CDR3 size: 14 residues. Trimming cost V 5 bases and J 5 bases; bases outside gene matches: 8. This chain's CDR3 is CASSRQGQGHEQYF. The CDR3 nucleotides read TGTGCCAGCAGCCGGCAAGGACAGGGCCACGAGCAGTACTTC.

This clonotype was picked up many times. The rearrangement links TRBV7-9 to TRBJ2-1, with 10 bases fitting TRBD2. After removal of 5 bases from V and 8 bases from J, the junction contained 18 bases not matched to a gene. The germline CDR1 and CDR2 sequences are SEHNR and FQNEAQ (reference sequence). The CDR3 is made up of 18 amino acids. The CDR3 spells CASSRSRTPSGGLDEQFF. For the CDR3, the DNA is TGTGCCAGCAGCCGGAGCCGAACCCCTAGCGGGGGTCTAGATGAGCAGTTCTTC.

This clonotype was recorded at least ten times. V is TRBV7-9 and J is TRBJ2-4; TRBD1 agrees at 7 bases. The CDR3 runs 18 residues. Trimming took 4 bases from V and 15 from J; bases not matched to a gene: 27. Germline V gene lookup returns CDR1 SEHNR and CDR2 FQNEAQ (reference sequence). CDR3 sequence (DNA): TGTGCCAGCAGCTCCAGCCTCACTCTCCCGGGACAGTCACTCTGGCTGTACTTC. Translation gives CASSSSLTLPGQSLWLYF.

This clonotype was seen repeatedly, ten times or more. The CDR3 sequence: CSARVQGAEAFF. The CDR3 nucleotides are TGCAGTGCTAGAGTTCAGGGGGCTGAAGCTTTCTTT. This chain joins TRBV20-1 and TRBJ1-1; TRBD1 matches 7 bases. The CDR3 length is 12 residues. The V gene end was trimmed by 1 base and the J gene end by 6 bases; junction bases not matched to a gene: 2. The germline CDR1 and CDR2 sequences are DFQATT and SNEGSKA (reference sequence).